The entry that follows covers one TCR beta chain sequence. Its recognized antigen is unknown. Per-base qualities were not stored, and no clone one base away is much larger. The CDR1 and CDR2 encoded by the germline V gene are SNHLY and FYNNEI. Cut back by 4 bases and 10 bases, the V and J ends lie 10 bases apart. Its CDR3 holds 11 amino acids, cysteine through phenylalanine. Only CDR3 DNA is held: 33 bases, read in frame from base 1. The data were obtained in a study of cytotoxic CD8 clonotypes in ibrutinib-treated CLL (dated by TCRdb to about 2021). Study-wide context: The cohort had 11 relapsed/refractory and more than 14 treatment-naive patients; 17 to 18 were IGHV unmutated. Of the 90 or so participants in the trial, 20 to 30 had longitudinal samples available. Patients were still on ibrutinib when every remission and progressive disease sample was collected. Cryopreserved peripheral blood mononuclear cells were obtained prior to treatment, at the time of response, and at either disease progression or sustained remission. Responses were partial in roughly 25 patients and complete in 2; after median 68 months follow-up, roughly 14 stayed in remission and roughly twelve progressed. The response samples were drawn at a median of approximately twelve months into treatment, with a range of roughly 6 to 40 months. On average, each sample had 255,043 productive templates and 100,000 or so productive rearrangements. General conclusions and limits of the study: Public clonotypes were found to be uncommon and were observed to contract or remain stable during treatment; the increase in clonality was shown to reflect expansion of private clonotypes at ibrutinib response. Clonality rose at ibrutinib response, remained stable during sustained remission, and dropped back toward baseline at progression. Baseline clonality was found to be higher than that of age-matched healthy donors and was strongly correlated with circulating CD8+ T-cell counts. Lymph node repertoires were not examined, and the timing of sampling was not matched between patients in sustained remission and those whose disease progressed.

Each clonotype received, on average, 10x coverage in deep resolution sequencing performed on a MiSeq, where the target depth lay between 1 in 1 million and 1 in 200,000 T cells. The immunoSEQ hsTCRB Kit was used to generate TCR beta libraries. On the study's bioinformatics: ImmunoSEQ Data Assistant and ImmunoSEQ Analyzer were used for data analysis, and V, D and J genes were assigned according to IMGT definitions. Clonality was computed as one minus normalized Shannon entropy of productive rearrangement frequencies, ranging from 0 to 1. Only overrepresented clonotypes making up at least 0.05% of each patient's repertoire were included in the public clonotype analysis. Some 14 age-matched healthy donor repertoires from immuneACCESS served as clonality controls. TCRdb stores this immuneACCESS table with in-frame sequences only. Part of the clones is absent; in the studies checked, under half of the shortfall reflects unresolved V genes, and no reason is known for the rest. That table is the source of V, J and clone size, and D and trimming were worked out from the DNA. The sample profile shows approximately 340,000 clones; 60% to 80% of them were found once. The leading ten clones occupy under 8% of the sample.

For TCR beta library preparation, 1.5 to 2 micrograms of genomic DNA was extracted from cryopreserved PBMCs. Longitudinal blood samples from CLL patients on ibrutinib monotherapy underwent high-throughput TCR beta sequencing. The patients took part in an open-label, single-center phase 2 trial of ibrutinib monotherapy. The chain joins TRBV2 to TRBJ1-1; the best D guess is TRBD1, with 5 bases matching. The material was PBMCs, obtained after 36 months of ibrutinib treatment. The source of this sequence is a human donor with chronic lymphocytic leukemia. CDR3 protein: CASSVQRGAFF. The nucleotides are TGTGCCAGCAGTGTCCAGAGGGGAGCTTTCTTT. Extended through the reference TRBV2 and TRBJ1-1 proteins, this CDR3 yields the full variable domain: EPEVTQTPSHQVTQMGQEVILRCVPISNHLYFYWYRQILGQKVEFLVSFYNNEISEKSEIFDDQFSVERPDGSNFTLKIRSTKLEDSAMYFCASSVQRGAFFGQGTRLTVV.